The 10 T cell receptor beta chains in this list originate from one sample, sequenced in a study of shared clonotypes between healthy human individuals. Assay: immunoSEQ multiplex PCR; the TCRdb copy retains only in-frame clones and omits some. The repertoire consists of roughly 2.1 million clones, with about 92% occurring once and the leading ten covering about 1.8%. Naive CD8 cells lacked CD45RO and underwent positive selection for CCR7, leaving out terminally differentiated effector memory CD45RA+ cells. Sequencing was done on a sample of naive CD8+ T cells from PBMCs. The receptors stem from a man younger than 35 in good health. Some clones in this sample may be carry-over from other donors' samples.

The chain has TRBV29-1 and TRBJ1-2, with 11 nucleotides matching TRBD1. V dropped 6 bases and J dropped 4; count of bases not matched to a gene: 7. The CDR3 is 14 residues long. The V gene's germline CDR1 is SQVTM and CDR2 ANQGSEA. The CDR3 protein is CSVRDRGGSYGYTF. CDR3 bases: TGCAGCGTCCGGGACAGGGGGGGCAGCTATGGCTACACCTTC.

V gene TRBV4-3 combines with J gene TRBJ2-7, with D tentatively TRBD1 (5 bases). Germline values: CDR1 LGHNA, CDR2 YSLEER. The CDR3 totals 15 residues. Trimming shortened V by 1 base and J by 9 bases, and 19 bases separated the two germline ends. Here the CDR3 reads CASSQARQPPVGQYF. CDR3 bases: TGCGCCAGCAGCCAAGCCCGACAGCCGCCGGTGGGGCAGTACTTC.

This chain uses TRBV15 with TRBJ1-5; D is uncertain. Germline CDR1 is LNHNV and CDR2 is YYDKDF (reference sequence). The CDR3 extends over 12 amino acids. Trimming removed 5 bases at V and 4 bases at J, with 6 bases between. The DNA of the CDR3 is TGTGCCACCAGCCCTACAAATCAGCCCCAGCATTTT. It yields the protein CATSPTNQPQHF.

The gene calls are TRBV28 and TRBJ2-7; 8 nucleotides line up with TRBD2. CDR3 length: 14 amino acids. The V gene's germline CDR1 is MDHEN and CDR2 SYDVKM. After removal of 7 bases from V and 4 bases from J, the junction contained 9 bases not matched to a gene. CDR3 in amino acids: CASTLSGSTYEQYF. The CDR3 DNA reads as TGTGCCAGCACCCTGAGCGGGAGCACTTACGAGCAGTACTTC.

This clone was found once. The J gene is TRBJ2-5, the V gene TRBV15; possibly TRBD1 for D (5 bases). This CDR3 spans 17 amino acids. Trimming stripped 5 bases from V and 4 bases from J, with 23 bases between. The germline V gene encodes CDR1 LNHNV and CDR2 YYDKDF (reference sequence). The CDR3 reads CATSPQGRAGFRETQYF. In DNA form, the CDR3 reads TGTGCCACCAGCCCCCAAGGCAGGGCCGGTTTTCGAGAGACCCAGTACTTC.

The chain has TRBV5-5 and TRBJ2-1; D unresolved. Germline V CDR1 and CDR2: SGHKS, YYEKEE (reference sequence). This CDR3 spans 14 amino acids. Trimming cost V 3 bases and J 5 bases, with 12 bases left between them. The DNA for the CDR3 is TGTGCCAGCAGCTATGCCCTGAATAACAATGAGCAGTTCTTC. Protein sequence: CASSYALNNNEQFF. Full variable domain (rest looked up from reference TRBV5-5 and TRBJ2-1): DAGVTQSPTHLIKTRGQQVTLRCSPISGHKSVSWYQQVLGQGPQFIFQYYEKEERGRGNFPDRFSARQFPNYSSELNVNALLLGDSALYLCASSYALNNNEQFFGPGTRLTVL.

Comments on this clone: The sample contains more than one DNA sequence encoding this CDR3. CDR3 DNA: TGTGCCAGCAGTCCGGGACTAGCGGGAGGCTACAATGAGCAGTTCTTC. It is translated as CASSPGLAGGYNEQFF. V usage is TRBV27 and J usage is TRBJ2-1, with TRBD2 matching 15 bases. V was pared by 5 bases and J by 3 bases, with 2 bases of the junction left unmatched. Looked up from germline, CDR1 is MNHEY and CDR2 is SMNVEV (reference sequence). The CDR3 extends over 16 amino acids.

This chain connects TRBV27 to TRBJ1-1, with D possibly being TRBD1 (5 bases). The CDR3 consists of 12 residues. Germline V CDR1 and CDR2: MNHEY, SMNVEV (reference sequence). As DNA, the CDR3 is TGTGCTGTACTCGCCGGGGGCACTGAAGCTTTCTTT. It yields the protein CAVLAGGTEAFF.

The V gene is TRBV28, the J gene TRBJ2-2, with 8 bases fitting TRBD2. The V gene's germline CDR1 is MDHEN and CDR2 SYDVKM. This CDR3 is 15 amino acids long. Trimming took 5 bases from V and 4 from J; bases not matched to a gene: 6. This CDR3 is CASSLLAGRTGELFF. DNA for the CDR3: TGTGCCAGCAGTCTTTTAGCGGGGCGCACCGGGGAGCTGTTTTTT. Filled out from reference TRBV28 and TRBJ2-2, the complete variable domain reads DVKVTQSSRYLVKRTGEKVFLECVQDMDHENMFWYRQDPGLGLRLIYFSYDVKMKEKGDIPEGYSVSREKKERFSLILESASTNQTSMYLCASSLLAGRTGELFFGEGSRLTVL.

The CDR3 coding sequence is TGTGCCAGCGGGGAGGGACCCGAGGGCATTCAGTACTTC. Encoded protein: CASGEGPEGIQYF. The chain links TRBV25-1 to TRBJ2-4; 7 nucleotides match TRBD2. Germline V lookup: CDR1 MGHDK, CDR2 SYGVNS. The length of the CDR3 is 13 residues. Trimming at V came to 8 bases and at J to 9 bases, leaving 10 bases not matched to a gene.